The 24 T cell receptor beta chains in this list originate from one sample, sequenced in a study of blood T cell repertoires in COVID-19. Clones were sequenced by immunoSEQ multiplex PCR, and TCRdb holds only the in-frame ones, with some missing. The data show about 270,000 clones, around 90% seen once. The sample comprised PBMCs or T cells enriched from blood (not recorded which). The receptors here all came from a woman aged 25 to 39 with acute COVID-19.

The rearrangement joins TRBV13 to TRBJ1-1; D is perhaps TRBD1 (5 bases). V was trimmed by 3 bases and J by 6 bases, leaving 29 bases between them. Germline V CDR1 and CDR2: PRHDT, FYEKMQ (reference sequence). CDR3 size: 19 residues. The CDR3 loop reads CASSLFAGTELQVGPEAFF. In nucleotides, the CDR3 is TGTGCCAGCAGCTTGTTCGCGGGGACGGAGTTGCAGGTTGGCCCTGAAGCTTTCTTT.

As DNA, the CDR3 is TGCGCCAGCAGTGAGATAGCTAGCGGATACAATGAGCAGTTCTTC. Translating gives CASSEIASGYNEQFF. The V and J genes are TRBV10-1 and TRBJ2-1; TRBD2 matches at 7 bases. V was pared by 2 bases and J by 4 bases, with 5 bases of the junction left unmatched. Germline assignment: CDR1 WNHNN and CDR2 SYGVQD (reference sequence). This CDR3 comprises 15 residues.

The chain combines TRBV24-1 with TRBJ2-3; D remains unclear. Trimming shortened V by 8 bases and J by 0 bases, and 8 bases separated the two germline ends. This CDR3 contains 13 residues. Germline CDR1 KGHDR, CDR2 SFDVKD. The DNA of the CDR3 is TGTGCCACCAAGAGATCTAGCACAGATACGCAGTATTTT. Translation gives CATKRSSTDTQYF.

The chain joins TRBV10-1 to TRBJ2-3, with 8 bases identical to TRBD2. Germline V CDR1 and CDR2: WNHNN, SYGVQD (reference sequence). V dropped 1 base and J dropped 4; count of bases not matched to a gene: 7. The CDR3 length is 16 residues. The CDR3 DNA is TGCGCCAGCAGTGAGTTGTTAGCGGGGACTGCAGATACGCAGTATTTT. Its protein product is CASSELLAGTADTQYF.

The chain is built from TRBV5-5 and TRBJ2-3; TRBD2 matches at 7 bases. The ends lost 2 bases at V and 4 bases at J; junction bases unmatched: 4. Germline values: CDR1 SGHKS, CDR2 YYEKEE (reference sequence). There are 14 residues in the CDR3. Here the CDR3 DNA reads TGTGCCAGCAGCTTCGGGGAGGGTTCAGATACGCAGTATTTT. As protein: CASSFGEGSDTQYF.

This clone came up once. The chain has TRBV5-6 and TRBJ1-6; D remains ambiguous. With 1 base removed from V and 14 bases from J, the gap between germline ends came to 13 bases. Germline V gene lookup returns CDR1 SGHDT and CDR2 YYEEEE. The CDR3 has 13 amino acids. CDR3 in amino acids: CASSLRLEEALHF. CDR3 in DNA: TGTGCCAGCAGCTTGAGGCTCGAGGAGGCCCTCCACTTT. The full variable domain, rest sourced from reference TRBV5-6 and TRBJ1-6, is DAGVTQSPTHLIKTRGQQVTLRCSPKSGHDTVSWYQQALGQGPQFIFQYYEEEERQRGNFPDRFSGHQFPNYSSELNVNALLLGDSALYLCASSLRLEEALHFGNGTRLTVT.

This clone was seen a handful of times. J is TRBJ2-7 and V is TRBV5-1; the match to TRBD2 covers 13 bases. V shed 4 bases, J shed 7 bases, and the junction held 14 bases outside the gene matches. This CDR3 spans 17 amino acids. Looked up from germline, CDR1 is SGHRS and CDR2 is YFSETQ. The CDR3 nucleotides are TGCGCCAGCAGCCCCAGACTAGCGGGAGGCGCCGTGAGGGAGCAGTACTTC. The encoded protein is CASSPRLAGGAVREQYF. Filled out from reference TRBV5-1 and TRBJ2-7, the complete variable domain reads KAGVTQTPRYLIKTRGQQVTLSCSPISGHRSVSWYQQTPGQGLQFLFEYFSETQRNKGNFPGRFSGRQFSNSRSEMNVSTLELGDSALYLCASSPRLAGGAVREQYFGPGTRLTVT.

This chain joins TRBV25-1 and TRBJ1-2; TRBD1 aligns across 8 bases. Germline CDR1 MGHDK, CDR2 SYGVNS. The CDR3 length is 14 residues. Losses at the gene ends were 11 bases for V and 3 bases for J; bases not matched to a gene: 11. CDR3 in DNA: TGTGCCTCGAGCTTGGGGGACAGGTACTATGGCTACACCTTC. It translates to CASSLGDRYYGYTF.

Written as DNA, the CDR3 is TGTGCCAGCAGCACCGGGACAGGGGCCTACAATGAGCAGTTCTTC. Protein product: CASSTGTGAYNEQFF. The J gene is TRBJ2-1, the V gene TRBV9, with 10 bases fitting TRBD1. The CDR3 consists of 15 residues. Trimming removed 4 bases from V and 2 bases from J; junction bases left unmatched: 3. The germline V gene encodes CDR1 SGDLS and CDR2 YYNGEE.

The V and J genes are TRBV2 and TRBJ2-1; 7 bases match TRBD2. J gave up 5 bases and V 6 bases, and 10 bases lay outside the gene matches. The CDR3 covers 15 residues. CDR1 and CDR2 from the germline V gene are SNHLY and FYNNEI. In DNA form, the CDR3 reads TGTGCCAGCAGGGATGGGGGAGGGCCAAACAATGAGCAGTTCTTC. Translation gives CASRDGGGPNNEQFF.

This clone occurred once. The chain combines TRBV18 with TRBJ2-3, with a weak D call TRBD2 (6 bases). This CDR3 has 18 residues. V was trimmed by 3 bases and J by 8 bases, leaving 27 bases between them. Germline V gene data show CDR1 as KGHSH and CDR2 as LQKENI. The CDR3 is CASSPVLGNSGPISTQYF. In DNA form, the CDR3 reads TGTGCCAGCTCACCCGTCCTCGGTAATAGCGGTCCTATCAGTACGCAGTATTTT.

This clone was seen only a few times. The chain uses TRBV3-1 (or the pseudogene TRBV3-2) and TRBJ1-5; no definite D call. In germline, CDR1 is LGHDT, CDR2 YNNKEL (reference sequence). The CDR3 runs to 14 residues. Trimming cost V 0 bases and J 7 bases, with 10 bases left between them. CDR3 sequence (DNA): TGTGCCAGCAGCCAAGATAAAGGCGGGCAGCCCCAGCATTTT. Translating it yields CASSQDKGGQPQHF.

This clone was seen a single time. CDR3 in amino acids: CASSSGIRGLGPQHF. Here the CDR3 DNA reads TGTGCCAGCAGTTCTGGAATTCGCGGACTGGGGCCCCAGCATTTT. The genes are TRBV28 and TRBJ1-5; no reliable D call. V was pared by 4 bases and J by 9 bases, with 19 bases between. Germline V gene data show CDR1 as MDHEN and CDR2 as SYDVKM. There are 15 residues in the CDR3.

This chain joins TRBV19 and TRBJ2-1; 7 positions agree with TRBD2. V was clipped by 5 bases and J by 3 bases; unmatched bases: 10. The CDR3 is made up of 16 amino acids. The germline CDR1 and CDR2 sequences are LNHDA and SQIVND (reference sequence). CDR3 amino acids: CASSPRGLADYNEQFF. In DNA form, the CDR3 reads TGTGCCAGTAGTCCTCGGGGCCTAGCGGACTACAATGAGCAGTTCTTC.

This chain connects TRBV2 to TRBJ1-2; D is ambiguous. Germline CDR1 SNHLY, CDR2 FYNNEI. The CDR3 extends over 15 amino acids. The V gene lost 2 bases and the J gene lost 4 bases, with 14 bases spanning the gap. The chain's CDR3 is CASSEISGEVYGYTF. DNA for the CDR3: TGTGCCAGCAGTGAAATTTCCGGGGAAGTCTATGGCTACACCTTC.

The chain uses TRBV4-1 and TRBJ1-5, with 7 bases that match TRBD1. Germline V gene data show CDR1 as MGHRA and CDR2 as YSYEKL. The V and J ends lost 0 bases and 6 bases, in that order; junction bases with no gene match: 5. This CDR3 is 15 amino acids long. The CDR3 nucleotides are TGCGCCAGCAGCCAAGAACCGACAGGGAGTCAGCCCCAGCATTTT. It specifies CASSQEPTGSQPQHF.

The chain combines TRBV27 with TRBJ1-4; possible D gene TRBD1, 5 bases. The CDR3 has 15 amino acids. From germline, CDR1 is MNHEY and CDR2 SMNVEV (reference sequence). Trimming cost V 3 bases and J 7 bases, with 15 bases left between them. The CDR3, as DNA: TGTGCCAGCAGTTTTTTGGGGCAGGGTGGTGAAAAACTGTTTTTT. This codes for CASSFLGQGGEKLFF. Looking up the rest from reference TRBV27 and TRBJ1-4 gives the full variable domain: EAQVTQNPRYLITVTGKKLTVTCSQNMNHEYMSWYRQDPGLGLRQIYYSMNVEVTDKGDVPEGYKVSRKEKRNFPLILESPSPNQTSLYFCASSFLGQGGEKLFFGSGTQLSVL.

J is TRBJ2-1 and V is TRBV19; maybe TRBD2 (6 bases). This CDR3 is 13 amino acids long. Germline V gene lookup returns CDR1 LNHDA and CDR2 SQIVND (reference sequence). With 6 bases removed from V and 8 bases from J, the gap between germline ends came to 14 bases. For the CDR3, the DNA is TGTGCCAGTAGCCCGGTAGCGGAGTATGAGCAGTTCTTC. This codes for CASSPVAEYEQFF.

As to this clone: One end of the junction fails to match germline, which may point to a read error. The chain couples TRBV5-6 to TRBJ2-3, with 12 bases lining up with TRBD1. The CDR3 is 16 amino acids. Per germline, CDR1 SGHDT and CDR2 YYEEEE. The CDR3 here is CASSLGGTGGTDTQYF. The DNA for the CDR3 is TGTGCCAGCAGCCTTGGGGGGACAGGGGGCACGGATACGCAGTATTTT.

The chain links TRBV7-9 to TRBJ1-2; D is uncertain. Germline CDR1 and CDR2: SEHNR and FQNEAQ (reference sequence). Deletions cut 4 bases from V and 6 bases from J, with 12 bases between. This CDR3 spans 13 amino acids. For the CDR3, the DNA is TGTGCCAGCAGCTCCGCAAGATCGGATGGCTACACCTTC. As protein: CASSSARSDGYTF. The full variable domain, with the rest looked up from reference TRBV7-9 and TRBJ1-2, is DTGVSQNPRHKITKRGQNVTFRCDPISEHNRLYWYRQTLGQGPEFLTYFQNEAQLEKSRLLSDRFSAERPKGSFSTLEIQRTEQGDSAMYLCASSSARSDGYTFGSGTRLTVV.

The CDR3: CASSPLAGGLTGELFF. The CDR3 region has the DNA TGTGCCAGCAGCCCGCTAGCGGGCGGTCTTACCGGGGAGCTGTTTTTT. The gene calls are TRBV3-1 (or the pseudogene TRBV3-2) and TRBJ2-2; 8 positions match TRBD2. The CDR3 has 16 amino acids. The germline V gene encodes CDR1 LGHDT and CDR2 YNNKEL (reference sequence). The junction had 9 bases not matched to a gene; V was cut back by 4 bases and J by 5 bases.

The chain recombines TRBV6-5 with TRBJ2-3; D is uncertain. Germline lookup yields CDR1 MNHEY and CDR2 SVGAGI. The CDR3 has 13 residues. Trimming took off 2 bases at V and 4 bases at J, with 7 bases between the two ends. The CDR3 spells CASSYDSSDTQYF. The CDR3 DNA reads TGTGCCAGCAGTTACGACTCCTCAGATACGCAGTATTTT.

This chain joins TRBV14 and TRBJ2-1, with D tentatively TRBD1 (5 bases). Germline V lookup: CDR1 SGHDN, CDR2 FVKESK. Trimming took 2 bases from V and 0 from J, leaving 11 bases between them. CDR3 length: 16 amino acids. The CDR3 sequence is CASSQLGARSYNEQFF. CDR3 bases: TGTGCCAGCAGCCAATTAGGGGCCCGCTCCTACAATGAGCAGTTCTTC. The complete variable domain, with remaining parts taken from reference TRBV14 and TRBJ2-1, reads EAGVTQFPSHSVIEKGQTVTLRCDPISGHDNLYWYRRVMGKEIKFLLHFVKESKQDESGMPNNRFLAERTGGTYSTLKVQPAELEDSGVYFCASSQLGARSYNEQFFGPGTRLTVL.

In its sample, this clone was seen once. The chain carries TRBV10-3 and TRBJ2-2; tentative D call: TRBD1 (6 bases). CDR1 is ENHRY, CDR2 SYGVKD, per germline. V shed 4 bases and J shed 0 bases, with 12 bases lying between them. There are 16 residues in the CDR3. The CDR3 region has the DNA TGTGCCATCAGTGGCAGGGGACCCACGAACACCGGGGAGCTGTTTTTT. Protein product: CAISGRGPTNTGELFF.